These T cell receptor beta chains were read from a single sample in a study of regulatory T cells in long-lasting Graves disease. TCRdb re-called the multiplex PCR reads with MiXCR, one entry per CDR3 protein. The sample consists of over 500,000 distinct CDR3 sequences, about 15% of them appearing once. The sample was also linked to a second study, of T cells in Graves' hyperthyroidism and ophthalmopathy.

This sample comprised peripheral blood mononuclear cells (PBMCs), obtained at new diagnosis, from a patient treated with antithyroid drugs. The receptors were sampled from a woman aged 25 to 39 with Graves disease. Both conserved end residues are trimmed from each CDR3.

V gene	J gene	CDR3 protein
TRBV3-1	TRBJ1-4	ASSLDRETNEKLF
TRBV3-1	TRBJ2-1	ASSSGINNEQF
TRBV9	TRBJ2-2	ASSVQAVNTGELF
TRBV11-2	TRBJ2-2	ASSSPRTSGYAGELF
TRBV7-2	TRBJ2-3	ASSSAGQGSNTQY
TRBV19	TRBJ2-2	ATTFSENTGELF
TRBV7-2	TRBJ1-4	ASSLAGAFEGGGKLF
TRBV7-8	TRBJ2-7	ASSRDPGNYEQY
TRBV5-1	TRBJ1-5	ASSAGQDNQPQH
TRBV24-1	TRBJ2-4	ATSEEGSKNIQY
TRBV19	TRBJ1-1	ASSIPGGARTEAF
TRBV7-2	TRBJ2-7	ASSFKHEQY
TRBV28	TRBJ1-1	ASRSDRALNTEAF
TRBV15	TRBJ1-1	ATSRGGVRTEAF
TRBV2	TRBJ2-2	ATRLTPRDNTGELF
TRBV6-5	TRBJ2-7	ASSYIQGAGEQY
TRBV20-1	TRBJ2-7	SARIWDRAYEQY
TRBV9	TRBJ1-4	ASSVSSNEKLF
TRBV5-1	TRBJ2-7	ASSLDGSGRAYEQY
TRBV27	TRBJ2-3	ASSPLSSGRAVLSTDTQY
TRBV14	TRBJ1-1	ASSQHVGAF
TRBV11-3	TRBJ2-1	ASSLSGSDNEQF
TRBV10-3	TRBJ2-3	AISGDLAGGRDTQY
TRBV20-1	TRBJ2-3	SARDRLSGTDTQY
TRBV20-1	TRBJ2-7	SARLSGGQASYEQY
TRBV6-2/TRBV6-3	TRBJ1-1	AARDGTPNTEAF
TRBV25-1	TRBJ2-3	ASSEYSNGGTDTQY
TRBV28	TRBJ2-7	ASSLNLEQY
TRBV6-5	TRBJ2-7	ASSYGAGGGEQY
TRBV5-1	TRBJ2-2	ASSLEQNTGELF
TRBV6-2/TRBV6-3	TRBJ1-1	ASSSARQLNTEAF
TRBV11-2	TRBJ2-7	ASSLGVQGLREQY
TRBV24-1	TRBJ2-5	ATSDPIDGNGGKTQC
TRBV18	TRBJ2-1	ASSPGTTTSNEQF
TRBV7-2	TRBJ2-7	ASSLAYSGSEQY
TRBV5-5	TRBJ2-5	ASSFLSGTKETQY
TRBV12-3/TRBV12-4	TRBJ2-3	ASSPKFTGTSGTSDTQY
TRBV19	TRBJ2-1	ASSTQTGTEEF
TRBV28	TRBJ2-2	ASRLRGLNTGELF
TRBV10-3	TRBJ2-1	AISESLPLAGLRDEQF
TRBV3-1	TRBJ1-1	ASSIRGGGEAS
TRBV11-3	TRBJ2-1	ASSLDSRNEQF
TRBV27	TRBJ2-1	ASRTKQGSYNEQF
TRBV9	TRBJ2-1	ASSVGVQGGIGEQF
TRBV3-1	TRBJ2-7	ASGDLAGYEQY
TRBV20-1	TRBJ2-7	SALHTDYEQY
TRBV20-1	TRBJ1-2	SALDRVPNYGYT
TRBV7-9	TRBJ2-3	ASSFGGRLGTQY
TRBV11-2	TRBJ2-7	ASSLADGAYEQY
TRBV7-6	TRBJ2-1	ASSLSIAGGSYNEQF
TRBV18	TRBJ1-2	ASSPGTALNYGYT
TRBV12-3/TRBV12-4	TRBJ2-2	ASMASRDTGELF
TRBV6-1	TRBJ2-2	ASSRQQNTGELF
TRBV20-1	TRBJ2-7	SARMTSGSPYEQY
TRBV19	TRBJ1-5	ASSGRDRGRNQPQH
TRBV5-4	TRBJ1-2	ASSLAGAGSYGYT
TRBV7-9	TRBJ2-7	ASSLAGTRGEQY
TRBV19	TRBJ2-1	ASSATGGSEQF